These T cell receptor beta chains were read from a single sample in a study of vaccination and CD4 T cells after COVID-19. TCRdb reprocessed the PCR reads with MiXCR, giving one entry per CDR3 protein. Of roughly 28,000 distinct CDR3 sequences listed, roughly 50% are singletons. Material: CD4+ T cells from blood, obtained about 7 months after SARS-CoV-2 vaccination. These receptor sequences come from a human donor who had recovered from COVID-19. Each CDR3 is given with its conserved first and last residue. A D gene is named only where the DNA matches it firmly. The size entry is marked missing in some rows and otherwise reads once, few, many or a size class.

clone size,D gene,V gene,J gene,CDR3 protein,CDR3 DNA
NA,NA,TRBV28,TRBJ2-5,CASSLLGSRGETQYF,TGTGCCAGCAGTTTACTGGGATCGAGGGGCGAGACCCAGTACTTC
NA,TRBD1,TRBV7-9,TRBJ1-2,CASRPGQGDYGYTF,TGTGCCAGCAGACCGGGACAGGGGGACTATGGCTACACCTTC
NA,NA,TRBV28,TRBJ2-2,CASRGDGNTGELFF,TGTGCCAGCAGAGGGGACGGCAACACCGGGGAGCTGTTTTTT
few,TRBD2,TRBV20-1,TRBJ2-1,CSARVASGMEQFF,TGCAGTGCTAGAGTAGCTAGCGGTATGGAGCAGTTCTTC
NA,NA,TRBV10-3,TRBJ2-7,CAVKGSSYEQYF,TGTGCCGTCAAAGGGTCTTCCTACGAGCAGTACTTC
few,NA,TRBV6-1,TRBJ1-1,CASRSQGLTAEAFF,TGTGCCAGCAGATCACAGGGCTTAACCGCTGAAGCTTTCTTT
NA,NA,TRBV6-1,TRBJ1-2,CASSPSGGRGYTF,TGTGCCAGCAGTCCCTCCGGGGGTCGAGGCTACACCTTC
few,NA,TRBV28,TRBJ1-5,CASSPPDSNQPQHF,TGTGCCAGCAGTCCCCCGGATAGCAATCAGCCCCAGCATTTT
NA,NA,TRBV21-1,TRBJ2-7,CARGYLSYEQYF,TGTGCCAGGGGATACCTCTCCTACGAGCAGTACTTC
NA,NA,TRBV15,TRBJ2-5,CATSRAAGDQETQYF,TGTGCCACCAGCAGAGCCGCAGGGGACCAAGAGACCCAGTACTTC
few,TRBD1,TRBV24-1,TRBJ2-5,CATSDPGDRGLETQYF,TGTGCCACCAGTGACCCTGGGGACAGGGGGCTTGAGACCCAGTACTTC
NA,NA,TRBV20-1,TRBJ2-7,CSARESLAGDYEQYF,TGCAGTGCTAGAGAGTCCCTAGCCGGGGACTACGAGCAGTACTTC
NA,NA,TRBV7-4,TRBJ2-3,CASSVGSVVDTQYF,TGTGCCAGCAGCGTAGGTAGCGTGGTAGATACGCAGTATTTT
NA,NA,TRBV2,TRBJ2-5,CASREWSQETQYF,TGTGCCAGCAGGGAGTGGAGCCAAGAGACCCAGTACTTC
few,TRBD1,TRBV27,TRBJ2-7,CASSSPDRVGLYF,TGTGCCAGCAGTTCCCCGGACAGGGTTGGTCTGTACTTC
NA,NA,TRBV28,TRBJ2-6,CASTHGGRSSGANVLTF,TGTGCCAGCACCCACGGGGGCCGAAGCTCTGGGGCCAACGTCCTGACTTTC
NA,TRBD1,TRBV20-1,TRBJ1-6,CSARDRGSSYNSPLHF,TGCAGTGCTAGGGACAGGGGCAGCTCCTATAATTCACCCCTCCACTTT
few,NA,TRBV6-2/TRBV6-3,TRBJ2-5,CASSSGTYPQETQYF,TGTGCCAGCAGTTCGGGGACTTACCCTCAAGAGACCCAGTACTTC
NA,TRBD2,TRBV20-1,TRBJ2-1,CSAFAGGVEQFF,TGCAGTGCCTTTGCGGGGGGAGTTGAGCAGTTCTTC
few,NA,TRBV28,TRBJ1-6,CASNIPQGRSPLHF,TGTGCCAGCAATATACCACAGGGAAGATCACCCCTCCACTTT
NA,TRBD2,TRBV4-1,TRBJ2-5,CASSPMGLAGGPVMVETQYF,TGCGCCAGCAGCCCGATGGGACTAGCGGGAGGGCCCGTTATGGTAGAGACCCAGTACTTC
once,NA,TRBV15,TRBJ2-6,CATTQTVRSGANVLTF,TGTGCCACCACCCAGACAGTGCGCTCTGGGGCCAACGTCCTGACTTTC
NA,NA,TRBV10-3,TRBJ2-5,CAISSGEQETQYF,TGTGCCATCAGTTCAGGAGAGCAAGAGACCCAGTACTTC
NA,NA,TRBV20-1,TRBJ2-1,CSASPEVEQFF,TGCAGTGCTAGTCCCGAGGTTGAGCAGTTCTTC
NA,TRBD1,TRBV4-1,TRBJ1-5,CASSQFQGGNQPQHF,TGCGCCAGCAGCCAATTCCAGGGGGGCAATCAGCCCCAGCATTTT
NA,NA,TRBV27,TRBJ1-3,CASIPNSGNTIYF,TGTGCCAGCATACCGAACTCTGGAAACACCATATATTTT
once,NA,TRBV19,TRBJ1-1,CASSIRTPNTEAFF,TGTGCCAGTAGTATAAGGACACCGAACACTGAAGCTTTCTTT
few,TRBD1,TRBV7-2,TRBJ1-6,CASSIPGQGARSPLHF,TGTGCCAGCAGCATACCGGGACAGGGGGCGCGTTCACCCCTCCACTTT
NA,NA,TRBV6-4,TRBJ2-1,CASSDSRGSAYNEQFF,TGTGCCAGCAGTGACTCTCGGGGGAGCGCCTACAATGAGCAGTTCTTC
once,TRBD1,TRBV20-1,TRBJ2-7,CSARDQDRGYEQYF,TGCAGTGCTAGAGATCAGGACAGGGGATACGAGCAGTACTTC
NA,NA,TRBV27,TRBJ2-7,CASSLEGGYEQYF,TGTGCCAGCAGTTTAGAGGGAGGCTACGAGCAGTACTTC
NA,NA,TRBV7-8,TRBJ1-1,CASSLGDIEAFF,TGTGCCAGCAGCTTGGGGGACATTGAAGCTTTCTTT
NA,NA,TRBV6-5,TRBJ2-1,CASSYSISGSYNEQFF,TGTGCCAGCAGTTACTCTATTAGCGGATCCTACAATGAGCAGTTCTTC
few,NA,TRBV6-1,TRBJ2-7,CASSDRDILYEQYF,TGTGCCAGCAGTGACCGGGACATTCTCTACGAGCAGTACTTC
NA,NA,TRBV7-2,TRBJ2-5,CASSLILSQETQYF,TGTGCCAGCAGCTTGATACTCTCCCAAGAGACCCAGTACTTC
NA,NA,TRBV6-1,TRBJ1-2,CASSEGGGYGYTF,TGTGCCAGCAGTGAAGGGGGGGGCTATGGCTACACCTTC
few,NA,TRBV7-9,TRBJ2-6,CASSLGVLRNSGANVLTF,TGTGCCAGCAGCTTAGGAGTACTCCGGAACTCTGGGGCCAACGTCCTGACTTTC
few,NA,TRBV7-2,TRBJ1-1,CASIRQASSNTEAFF,TGTGCCAGCATCCGACAGGCATCCTCGAACACTGAAGCTTTCTTT
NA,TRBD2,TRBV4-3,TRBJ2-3,CASSQGLAVTDTQYF,TGCGCCAGCAGCCAAGGACTAGCGGTCACAGATACGCAGTATTTT
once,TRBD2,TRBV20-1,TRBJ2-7,CSARDRLAGQYEQYF,TGCAGTGCTAGAGATAGGCTAGCGGGTCAGTACGAGCAGTACTTC
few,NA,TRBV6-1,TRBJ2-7,CASHSGQGFSYEQYF,TGTGCCAGCCACTCGGGGCAGGGGTTCTCCTACGAGCAGTACTTC